The present TCR beta chain was sequenced within a study of T cells in Graves' hyperthyroidism and ophthalmopathy. Across the whole study: Upon initial diagnosis and before any treatment, peripheral blood was collected. Study outcomes and limitations: Blood also contained most expanded thyroid clonotypes above 0.001. Ophthalmopathy, which appeared later, was predicted by the model a median about 6.8 months before onset.

Amplified TCR beta CDR3 regions came from RNA transcripts. Using the HTBI primer set, a first-round RT-PCR was run on the TCR CDR3. TCRdb reprocessed the multiplex PCR reads with MiXCR, giving one entry per CDR3 protein. Of around 620,000 distinct CDR3 sequences detected, under 20% appear once; the ten largest clones hold around 3.9%. This clonotype was counted many times. As yet, its antigen is unknown. CDR1 and CDR2 from the germline V gene are MNHNS and SASEGT. The CDR3 loop spans 14 amino acids. The V end was cut by 6 bases, the J end by 4 bases, with 12 bases between. The rearrangement uses TRBV6-1 and TRBJ2-2; D may be TRBD1 or TRBD2 (5 bases each). The sample taken for sequencing was blood. The receptor was isolated from a young woman with Graves' hyperthyroidism. The CDR3 protein is CASRTGPITGELFF. CDR3 coding DNA: TGTGCCAGCAGGACGGGACCTATCACCGGGGAGCTGTTTTTT.